The 4 T cell receptor beta chains listed next were all sequenced from one sample in a study of HIV-infected patients and healthy controls. Alpha and beta constant-region primers primed reverse transcription of about 0.5 ug RNA. Using multiplexing indices, alpha and beta chain libraries were generated apart by chain-specific third strand synthesis. TCRdb independently ran MiXCR on the 5' RACE reads; one entry per CDR3 protein. The profile shows roughly 13,000 distinct CDR3 sequences, 12% of them singletons. Roughly three months, about 14 weeks, into antiretroviral therapy, follow-up blood was collected. No cell fractionation was done, so the repertoire covers all unsorted peripheral blood T cells. This material consisted of blood, taken during antiretroviral therapy. The receptors stem from an adult with HIV infection. The donor label of this sample is uncertain.

On this clonotype: A read error may account for a junction end that differs from germline. The chain has TRBV5-1 and TRBJ2-4; either TRBD1 or TRBD2 may fit D (5 bases each). The CDR3 has 16 residues. Germline-derived CDR1 and CDR2 are SGHRS and YFSETQ. CDR3 loop: CASSLRGTSAQNIQYF. The CDR3 DNA sequence: TGCGCCAGCAGCTTGCGTGGGACCTCAGCCCAAAACATTCAGTACTTC.

This clonotype was seen only a few times. CDR3 in DNA: TGTGCCAGCAGTTTAAGTGGAACTGAAGCTTTCTTT. It encodes CASSLSGTEAFF. V is TRBV12-3 or TRBV12-4 and J is TRBJ1-1; no definite D call. Trimming pared 2 bases from V and 5 bases from J, leaving 6 bases between. The CDR3 totals 12 residues.

This chain joins TRBV28 and TRBJ2-1, with 10 bases fitting TRBD1. Germline lookup yields CDR1 MDHEN and CDR2 SYDVKM. Trimming at V came to 5 bases and at J to 7 bases, leaving 5 bases not matched to a gene. The CDR3 has 14 residues. The CDR3, as DNA: TGTGCCAGCAGTGGGGGACAGGGGACGAATGAGCAGTTCTTC. Its protein is CASSGGQGTNEQFF.

Many counts were recorded for this clonotype. The gene calls are TRBV11-2 and TRBJ2-1, with 15 bases lining up with TRBD2. The CDR3 is 18 residues long. From germline, CDR1 is SGHAT and CDR2 FQNNGV. The ends lost 4 bases at V and 7 bases at J; junction bases unmatched: 11. The CDR3: CASSSRGTSGRNRNEQFF. The CDR3 nucleotides are TGTGCCAGCAGCTCTCGGGGGACTAGCGGGAGGAACAGAAATGAGCAGTTCTTC.